This T cell receptor beta chain was captured by sequencing in a study of PD-1 blockade in classical Hodgkin lymphoma. The time point was: newly diagnosed, previously untreated cHL patient sample. Untreated, newly diagnosed classical Hodgkin lymphoma PBMCs were used for comparison. A remark on this clone: Its target is not known.

Study-wide results and caveats: The origin of the repertoire differences remains undefined, with disease activity or prior therapy as possible causes. Newly diagnosed patients reportedly had lower baseline TCR diversity than healthy donors.

Some clones are missing from TCRdb's copy, which holds only in-frame ones; the method was immunoSEQ multiplex PCR. The profile shows about 16,000 clones, more than 80% of them singletons. The V and J ends lost 0 bases and 7 bases, in that order; junction bases with no gene match: 5. The CDR3 length is 15 residues. Germline loops: CDR1 SGHRS, CDR2 YFSETQ. The receptor's source is a human donor with classical Hodgkin lymphoma. The sample taken for sequencing was peripheral blood mononuclear cells (PBMCs). The chain is built from TRBV5-1 and TRBJ2-1; 9 nucleotides align to TRBD2. The CDR3 is CASSLALAGENEQFF. The CDR3 coding sequence is TGCGCCAGCAGCTTGGCGTTAGCGGGAGAAAATGAGCAGTTCTTC.